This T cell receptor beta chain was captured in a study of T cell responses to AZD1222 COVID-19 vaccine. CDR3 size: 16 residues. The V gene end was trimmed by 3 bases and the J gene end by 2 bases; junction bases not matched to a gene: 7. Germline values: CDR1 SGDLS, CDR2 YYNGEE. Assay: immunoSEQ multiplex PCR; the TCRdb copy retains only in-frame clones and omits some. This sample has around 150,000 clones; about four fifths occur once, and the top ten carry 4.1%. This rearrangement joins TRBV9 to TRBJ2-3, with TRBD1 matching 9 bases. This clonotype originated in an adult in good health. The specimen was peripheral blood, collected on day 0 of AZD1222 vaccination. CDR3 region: CASSAAWTGDTDTQYF. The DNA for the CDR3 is TGTGCCAGCAGCGCCGCCTGGACAGGGGACACAGATACGCAGTATTTT. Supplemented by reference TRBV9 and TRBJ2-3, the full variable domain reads DSGVTQTPKHLITATGQRVTLRCSPRSGDLSVYWYQQSLDQGLQFLIQYYNGEERAKGNILERFSAQQFPDLHSELNLSSLELGDSALYFCASSAAWTGDTDTQYFGPGTRLTVL.